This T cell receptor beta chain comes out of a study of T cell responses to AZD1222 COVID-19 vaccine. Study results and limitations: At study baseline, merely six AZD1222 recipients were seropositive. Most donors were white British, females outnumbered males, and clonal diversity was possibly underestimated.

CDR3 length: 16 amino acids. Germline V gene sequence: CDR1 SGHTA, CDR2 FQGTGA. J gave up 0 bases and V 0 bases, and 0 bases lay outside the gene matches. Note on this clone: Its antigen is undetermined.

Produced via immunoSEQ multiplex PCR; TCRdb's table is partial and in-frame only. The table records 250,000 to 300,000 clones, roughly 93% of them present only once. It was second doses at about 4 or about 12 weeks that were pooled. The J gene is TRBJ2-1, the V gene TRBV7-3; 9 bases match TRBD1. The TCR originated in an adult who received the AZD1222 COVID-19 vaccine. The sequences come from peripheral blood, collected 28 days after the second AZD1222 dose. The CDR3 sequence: CASSLTGQGSYNEQFF. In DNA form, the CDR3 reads TGTGCCAGCAGCTTAACGGGACAGGGCTCCTACAATGAGCAGTTCTTC.